A selection of T cell receptor beta chains follows, all from one sample in a study of T-cell memory formation after mild COVID-19. TCRdb re-called the 5' RACE reads through MiXCR, storing one row per CDR3 protein. The sample includes about 58,000 distinct CDR3 sequences, roughly 25% seen only once; the top ten take around 40%. The sequenced material came from PBMCs or a T cell subset sorted from them (not recorded which). The source of these receptors is a man between 18 and 29 years old who had mild COVID-19 (a few samples of this study predate the infection). Cell type and time point are not known. Both conserved end residues are part of each CDR3. The D gene is left open where the match is weak. The size field is filled for only some rows; it gives once, few, many or a size class.

NA	TRBV20-1	NA	TRBJ2-1	TGCAGTGCTCTGCGGGCAGGGTGGCATGAGCAGTTCTTC	CSALRAGWHEQFF
NA	TRBV7-9	medium-sized	TRBJ1-2	TGTGCCAGCAGCTTAGCGAACGGGAATGGCTACACCTTC	CASSLANGNGYTF
TRBD1	TRBV14	NA	TRBJ2-3	TGTGCCAGCAGCCCCGGGACAGGGCACACAGATACGCAGTATTTT	CASSPGTGHTDTQYF
TRBD2	TRBV12-3/TRBV12-4	NA	TRBJ2-1	TGTGCCAGCAGTCGACCCGGGACTAGCGGGGGCCAATACAATGAGCAGTTCTTC	CASSRPGTSGGQYNEQFF
NA	TRBV20-1	few	TRBJ2-1	TGCAGTGCCGATGGACGGGGGCCCTCCTACAATGAGCAGTTCTTC	CSADGRGPSYNEQFF
NA	TRBV6-5	NA	TRBJ1-5	TGTGCCAGCAGTTCAAGTGAGGGGCCAAATCAGCCCCAGCATTTT	CASSSSEGPNQPQHF
NA	TRBV2	NA	TRBJ2-5	TGTGCCAGCAGTGAAGGGGCCCCTTTGGAGACCCAGTACTTC	CASSEGAPLETQYF
NA	TRBV12-3/TRBV12-4	NA	TRBJ2-3	TGTGCCAGCAGTGAGGGTGCGCAGTATTTT	CASSEGAQYF
TRBD1	TRBV7-2	NA	TRBJ2-7	TGTGCCAGCAGCTTAGGGTGGAAACAGGGGTGGCACGAGCAGTACTTC	CASSLGWKQGWHEQYF
NA	TRBV4-3	many	TRBJ1-1	TGCGCCAGCAGCCAAGATCAGTGGGGCACTACTGAAGCTTTCTTT	CASSQDQWGTTEAFF
NA	TRBV4-1	NA	TRBJ1-1	TGCGCCAGCAGCCAAGATTTGGGCTTCGGGGACACTGAAGCTTTCTTT	CASSQDLGFGDTEAFF
TRBD1	TRBV5-1	NA	TRBJ2-2	TGCGCCAGCTCAGAGGACAGGGAATTGGTCGGGGAGCTGTTTTTT	CASSEDRELVGELFF
NA	TRBV7-2	many	TRBJ2-1	TGTGCCAGCAGCCCCCTTTACCCAGGGACACCCTACAATGAGCAGTTCTTC	CASSPLYPGTPYNEQFF
NA	TRBV7-9	few	TRBJ2-3	TGTGCCAGCAGCTTAGGGCCACATCCGACAGATACGCAGTATTTT	CASSLGPHPTDTQYF
NA	TRBV7-2	few	TRBJ2-7	TGTGCCAGCAGCCTGGTGGGGGCAGGGTCCTACGAGCAGTACTTC	CASSLVGAGSYEQYF
NA	TRBV15	NA	TRBJ1-5	TGTGCCACCAGCGGCGGACAGTATAGCAATCAGCCCCAGCATTTT	CATSGGQYSNQPQHF
NA	TRBV7-9	few	TRBJ2-3	TGTGCCAGCAGGGGGAGGGGGGCTCGGTCAGATACGCAGTATTTT	CASRGRGARSDTQYF
NA	TRBV11-2	NA	TRBJ2-7	TGTGCCAGCAGTCCGTTGGACGGCTCCTACGAGCAGTACTTC	CASSPLDGSYEQYF
NA	TRBV19	NA	TRBJ1-3	TGTGCCAGTAGCGTTGGCTCTGGAAACACCATATATTTT	CASSVGSGNTIYF
NA	TRBV6-2/TRBV6-3	NA	TRBJ1-2	TGTGCCAGCAGTCCTTTGCCCGGGGGCGCCTATGGCTACACCTTC	CASSPLPGGAYGYTF
NA	TRBV7-2	few	TRBJ2-5	TGTGCCAGCAGCCCACGGGTAGGACGAGAGACCCAGTACTTC	CASSPRVGRETQYF
NA	TRBV7-3	NA	TRBJ2-7	TGTGCCAGCAGCTCCAACAGCGGTTACGAGCAGTACTTC	CASSSNSGYEQYF
TRBD2	TRBV7-8	NA	TRBJ2-1	TGTGCCAGCAGCCTTCCCTTTTTCGGGACTAGCATCAATGAGCAGTTCTTC	CASSLPFFGTSINEQFF
TRBD2	TRBV4-3	many	TRBJ2-1	TGCGCCAGCAGCCGGACTAGCGGGGGCTCCTACAATGAGCAGTTCTTC	CASSRTSGGSYNEQFF
TRBD2	TRBV7-2	few	TRBJ2-3	TGTGCCAGCAGCTTAGCTAGCGGGGGGGCCCTTGGGCAGTATTTT	CASSLASGGALGQYF
NA	TRBV7-2	NA	TRBJ2-5	TGTGCCAGCAGCCCGGAGGGGGCCGGAGAGACCCAGTACTTC	CASSPEGAGETQYF
NA	TRBV7-8	NA	TRBJ1-6	TGTGCCAGCAGCTTAGTTGGATTGGCGGGAGCCTTCTCCTATAATTCACCCCTCCACTTT	CASSLVGLAGAFSYNSPLHF
NA	TRBV7-8	NA	TRBJ2-7	TGTGCCAGCAGCAAAAATCGGGACTTCTCCTACGAGCAGTACTTC	CASSKNRDFSYEQYF
NA	TRBV20-1	NA	TRBJ2-2	TGCAGTGCTCCGGGACTGGCGAACACCGGGGAGCTGTTTTTT	CSAPGLANTGELFF
NA	TRBV7-2	NA	TRBJ2-3	TGTGCCAGCAGCTTGGCCCAGTGGGGGACTTACACAGATACGCAGTATTTT	CASSLAQWGTYTDTQYF
NA	TRBV27	once	TRBJ1-1	TGTGCCAGCAGTTTTGTAGGGTTGGGGAACACTGAAGCTTTCTTT	CASSFVGLGNTEAFF
TRBD1	TRBV7-8	NA	TRBJ2-7	TGTGCCAGCAGCCAGGGGGAACCCTACGAGCAGTACTTC	CASSQGEPYEQYF
NA	TRBV10-3	few	TRBJ2-1	TGTGCCACCTACGACAGGTACAATGAGCAGTTCTTC	CATYDRYNEQFF
TRBD1	TRBV6-4	many	TRBJ2-3	TGTGCCAGCAGTGAAGCAGGGGGCGCCCCAGATACGCAGTATTTT	CASSEAGGAPDTQYF
NA	TRBV4-1	NA	TRBJ1-3	TGCGCCAGCAGCCAAGGTCCTAGCTCTGGAAACACCATATATTTT	CASSQGPSSGNTIYF
TRBD1	TRBV7-7	medium-sized	TRBJ2-5	TGTGCCAGCAGCTTAAATAGGGGGCCCCAAGAGACCCAGTACTTC	CASSLNRGPQETQYF
TRBD2	TRBV6-5	few	TRBJ2-3	TGTGCCAGCAGAAAACTCGGGCTAGCGGGGTCGGCTAGCACAGATACGCAGTATTTT	CASRKLGLAGSASTDTQYF
NA	TRBV4-2	few	TRBJ2-5	TGTGCCAGCAGCCAAGAGGGTCTGGTAGAGACCCAGTACTTC	CASSQEGLVETQYF
TRBD2	TRBV7-6	NA	TRBJ2-1	TGTGCCAGCAGCACGGGACTAGCGGGGGACATATACAATGAGCAGTTCTTC	CASSTGLAGDIYNEQFF
TRBD2	TRBV5-1	NA	TRBJ2-1	TGCGCCAGCAGCTTCGGGGGGGAGGCAGACAATGAGCAGTTCTTC	CASSFGGEADNEQFF
NA	TRBV7-2	NA	TRBJ1-5	TGTGCCAGCAGCTTAGGCGGGAGACAGATCAATCAGCCCCAGCATTTT	CASSLGGRQINQPQHF
NA	TRBV11-2	NA	TRBJ2-5	TGTGCCAGCAGCTTAGGGGGCCGGCTCCAAGAGACCCAGTACTTC	CASSLGGRLQETQYF
NA	TRBV6-5	NA	TRBJ2-5	TGTGCCAGCAGCCCTACTAGTTCAGGGGCCCAGTACTTC	CASSPTSSGAQYF
NA	TRBV20-1	few	TRBJ2-5	TGCAGTGCTATAAACGGGGAAGCCTATACGGGGACCCAGTACTTC	CSAINGEAYTGTQYF
TRBD1	TRBV4-3	NA	TRBJ2-1	TGCGCCAGCAGCCAAGATGGACAGGGAAGTGACAATGAGCAGTTCTTC	CASSQDGQGSDNEQFF